This T cell receptor beta chain is drawn from a study of response to subunit inactivated influenza vaccine (dated 2018 in TCRdb). General notes on the study: To follow how T cells responded to a trivalent subunit inactivated influenza vaccine, the researchers relied on deep quantitative profiling of the T cell receptor repertoire.

This clonotype was counted between two and nine times. Its antigen target is currently unknown. No quality values exist for individual bases; no much larger clone is one base distant. Study-wide conclusions, independent of this receptor: The authors proposed that each seasonal influenza vaccination may bring in only a limited number of new T cells.

From the cysteine through the phenylalanine, the CDR3 covers 13 amino acids. CDR3 DNA is the only sequence kept; it has 39 bases, read in frame from the first base. V is cut back by 5 bases and J by 4 bases, with 6 bases in the junction unmatched. As encoded in the germline V gene (reference sequence), CDR1 is DFQATT while CDR2 is SNEGSKA. Receptors were amplified or captured by RT-PCR. TCRdb shows the sequencer as Illumina HiSeq 2500. Using fastp trimming at Q25 and MiXCR clonotype assembly, TCRdb reanalyzed the public sequencing data and kept in-frame beta chains. Rows merge per CDR3 protein into single entries with the most common DNA and genes. Here the sample has under 950,000 distinct CDR3 sequences; around 20% occur a single time. Of the sample, about 9.4% falls within the top ten clones.

The chain was built from TRBV20-1 and TRBJ2-3; 7 of the junction bases match TRBD2. This clonotype was obtained from a man aged 45-65 years who received an inactivated influenza vaccine. Donor details come from another sample of the same person, matched by shared clones. The sequencing used PBMCs from blood, collected more than 4 days after vaccination. In nucleotide form, the sequence is TGCAGTGCTTTTGGGGGGGGAGCAGATACGCAGTATTTT. It specifies CSAFGGGADTQYF.